The source of this T cell receptor beta chain is a study of blood T cell repertoires in COVID-19. The repertoire was sequenced with immunoSEQ multiplex PCR; TCRdb's copy has only in-frame clones and lacks some. The sample consists of around 200,000 clones, roughly nine tenths of them appearing once. This CDR3 region has 13 residues. V was shortened by 6 bases and J by 6 bases, with 14 bases between the two germline ends. Germline CDR1 and CDR2: LGHNT and FRNRAP. The source of this sequence is a woman aged 45-60 years in a cohort exposed to, infected with or recovered from COVID-19 (not recorded which). V is TRBV12-5 and J is TRBJ1-2; D possibly corresponds to TRBD1 (5 bases). The sample was PBMCs or T cells enriched from blood (not recorded which). The CDR3 sequence: CASGIFPGNGYTF. CDR3 DNA sequence: TGTGCTAGTGGAATCTTCCCAGGGAATGGCTACACCTTC.